This TCR beta chain was identified during a study of T cell responses to AZD1222 COVID-19 vaccine. To note about this clone: Antigen: not known.

Study results and limitations: Mostly white British, mostly female donors; authors suggested clonal diversity may be underestimated. Sampled repertoires all dated from after the peak T cell response. Receipt of two AZD1222 doses was followed by a rise in Spike-specific TCR breadth and depth.

Measured with immunoSEQ multiplex PCR; TCRdb has only the in-frame clones, and not every one. In the table there are around 200,000 clones, 90% to 95% of which are singletons. The source was peripheral blood, collected 28 days after the second dose of the MenACWY control vaccine. This receptor was identified in an adult who received the MenACWY meningococcal vaccine as a control.

CDR3 nucleotide sequence: TGTGCCAGCAGGGACCTGAGGGGGGGCGTTTCATCCGGCTACACCTTC. It specifies CASRDLRGGVSSGYTF. The rearrangement uses TRBV2 and TRBJ1-2, with TRBD1 as a possible D gene (6 bases). From germline, CDR1 is SNHLY and CDR2 FYNNEI. This CDR3 region has 16 residues. Trimming took 6 bases from V and 8 from J, leaving 25 bases between them.